This passage covers 32 T cell receptor beta chains from one sample sequenced in a study of glioma-infiltrating T cells after dendritic cell vaccination. The method was immunoSEQ multiplex PCR; TCRdb's version includes in-frame clones alone and lacks a portion of them. The data contain 71,000 or so clones, approximately 80% of them singletons. The input for sequencing was blood, taken before dendritic cell vaccination. The origin of the receptors is a human donor with glioblastoma.

V usage is TRBV2 and J usage is TRBJ1-6; possible D gene TRBD1, 6 bases. Trimming removed 6 bases at V and 7 bases at J, with 22 bases between. The CDR3 covers 17 residues. The germline V gene encodes CDR1 SNHLY and CDR2 FYNNEI. Here the CDR3 reads CASRRPTTGGDNSPLHF. The CDR3 nucleotides are TGTGCCAGCAGAAGACCGACGACAGGTGGAGACAATTCACCCCTCCACTTT.

The rearrangement uses TRBV18 and TRBJ1-2; the match to TRBD1 covers 7 bases. CDR1 and CDR2 from the germline V gene are KGHSH and LQKENI. The ends lost 1 base at V and 8 bases at J; junction bases unmatched: 7. This CDR3 contains 14 residues. CDR3 loop: CASSPLTGLEGYTF. The CDR3 DNA sequence: TGTGCCAGCTCACCACTGACAGGGTTGGAGGGCTACACCTTC. The whole variable domain, remainder taken from reference TRBV18 and TRBJ1-2, is NAGVMQNPRHLVRRRGQEARLRCSPMKGHSHVYWYRQLPEEGLKFMVYLQKENIIDESGMPKERFSAEFPKEGPSILRIQQVVRGDSAAYFCASSPLTGLEGYTFGSGTRLTVV.

The chain uses TRBV6-1 and TRBJ2-1; 12 bases align to TRBD2. The J segment lost 4 bases and the V segment lost 8 bases, leaving 3 bases of the junction unmatched. Germline CDR1 is MNHNS and CDR2 is SASEGT. This CDR3 is built from 14 residues. CDR3 nucleotide sequence: TGTGCCAGCCGGACTAGCGGGGAATACAATGAGCAGTTCTTC. This encodes CASRTSGEYNEQFF.

This clone was seen a few times. V usage is TRBV4-3 and J usage is TRBJ1-3; a weak D match, TRBD1 (6 bases). The V and J ends lost 3 bases and 0 bases respectively, with 15 bases between them. Per the germline V gene, CDR1 is LGHNA and CDR2 is YSLEER. The CDR3 is 17 amino acids. The CDR3 reads CASSHETDRFSGNTIYF. The CDR3 DNA is TGCGCCAGCAGCCACGAGACCGACAGGTTCTCTGGAAACACCATATATTTT.

CDR3 protein: CASSLAGTGGFDEQFF. DNA of the CDR3: TGCGCCAGCAGCTTGGCAGGGACAGGGGGCTTCGATGAGCAGTTCTTC. The rearrangement joins TRBV5-1 to TRBJ2-1, with 12 bases aligning to TRBD1. The ends lost 0 bases at V and 8 bases at J; junction bases unmatched: 6. CDR1 is SGHRS, CDR2 YFSETQ, per germline. CDR3 length equals 16 residues.

This chain uses TRBV7-2 with TRBJ2-5, with TRBD2 as a possible D gene (6 bases). The V gene lost 4 bases and the J gene lost 3 bases, with 6 bases spanning the gap. The CDR3 extends over 12 amino acids. Per the germline V gene, CDR1 is SGHTA and CDR2 is FQGNSA. CDR3 region: CASSWGEETQYF. DNA of the CDR3: TGTGCCAGCAGCTGGGGGGAAGAGACCCAGTACTTC. Complete variable domain (other parts from reference TRBV7-2 and TRBJ2-5): GAGVSQSPSNKVTEKGKDVELRCDPISGHTALYWYRQSLGQGLEFLIYFQGNSAPDKSGLPSDRFSAERTGGSVSTLTIQRTQQEDSAVYLCASSWGEETQYFGPGTRLLVL.

This rearrangement joins TRBV9 to TRBJ2-5; 9 nucleotides line up with TRBD1. This CDR3 has 16 residues. Trimming at V came to 6 bases and at J to 5 bases, leaving 14 bases not matched to a gene. The germline V gene has CDR1 SGDLS and CDR2 YYNGEE. The CDR3 coding sequence is TGTGCCAGCAACGATCCGGACAGGGGATGGGGCGAGACCCAGTACTTC. Its translation: CASNDPDRGWGETQYF.

The chain links TRBV2 to TRBJ1-2; D unclear. Per germline, CDR1 SNHLY and CDR2 FYNNEI. The CDR3 spans 12 residues. V lost 4 bases and J lost 4, with 7 bases in between. The CDR3 loop reads CASSGEGYGYTF. CDR3 DNA: TGTGCCAGCAGTGGGGAGGGCTATGGCTACACCTTC.

V and J are TRBV6-5 and TRBJ1-2; D gene uncertain. This CDR3 spans 12 amino acids. The ends were cut back, 2 bases at V and 8 bases at J, with 9 bases in the middle. CDR1 and CDR2 from the germline V gene are MNHEY and SVGAGI. In nucleotides, the CDR3 is TGTGCCAGCAGTTACCCACTGGGCGGCTACACCTTC. This gives the protein CASSYPLGGYTF.

The chain has TRBV2 and TRBJ2-7; unclear D gene. This CDR3 contains 11 residues. Germline values: CDR1 SNHLY, CDR2 FYNNEI. V shed 2 bases and J shed 4 bases, with 3 bases lying between them. The DNA of the CDR3 is TGTGCCAGCAGTGAACTGTACGAGCAGTACTTC. Translation gives CASSELYEQYF.

The chain employs TRBV5-1 and TRBJ2-1; a weak D match, TRBD1 (5 bases). Germline-derived CDR1 and CDR2 are SGHRS and YFSETQ. The CDR3 runs to 13 residues. Trimming shortened V by 2 bases and J by 3 bases, and 6 bases separated the two germline ends. The DNA for the CDR3 is TGCGCCAGCAGCTTAGGGGACTACAATGAGCAGTTCTTC. It translates to CASSLGDYNEQFF.

This chain links TRBV20-1 with TRBJ1-1; perhaps TRBD1 as D (6 bases). This CDR3 comprises 11 residues. CDR1 is DFQATT, CDR2 SNEGSKA, per germline (reference sequence). V lost 6 bases and J lost 7, with 12 bases in between. This CDR3 reads CSAAGVSEAFF. The CDR3 DNA sequence: TGCAGTGCAGCAGGGGTGAGTGAAGCTTTCTTT.

This chain links TRBV7-2 with TRBJ1-4; D possibly corresponds to TRBD1 (5 bases). Trimming left V 7 bases short and J 2 bases short, with 14 bases between. This CDR3 has 15 residues. CDR1 is SGHTA, CDR2 FQGNSA, per germline. The DNA for the CDR3 is TGTGCCAGCAACTTCTTAGGGGCCACTAATGAAAAACTGTTTTTT. Amino acids: CASNFLGATNEKLFF. The full variable domain, rest sourced from reference TRBV7-2 and TRBJ1-4, is GAGVSQSPSNKVTEKGKDVELRCDPISGHTALYWYRQSLGQGLEFLIYFQGNSAPDKSGLPSDRFSAERTGGSVSTLTIQRTQQEDSAVYLCASNFLGATNEKLFFGSGTQLSVL.

The V call is TRBV5-1, the J call TRBJ2-5; a weak D match, TRBD1 (6 bases). The CDR3 spans 15 residues. CDR1 SGHRS and CDR2 YFSETQ come from the germline V gene. V lost 2 bases to trimming and J lost 5 bases, with 16 bases between them. CDR3 sequence (DNA): TGCGCCAGCAGCTTAGGGGGTCCAGAGGGCGAGACCCAGTACTTC. This encodes CASSLGGPEGETQYF.

The rearrangement uses TRBV6-1 and TRBJ1-3, with D unclear. Germline-derived CDR1 and CDR2 are MNHNS and SASEGT. The V end was cut by 7 bases, the J end by 1 base, with 8 bases between. The CDR3 extends over 13 amino acids. CDR3 residues: CASKTGSGNTIYF. Here the CDR3 DNA reads TGTGCCAGCAAAACGGGGTCTGGAAACACCATATATTTT.

The rearrangement joins TRBV30 to TRBJ1-6, with 8 bases lining up with TRBD1. The ends lost 1 base at V and 9 bases at J; junction bases unmatched: 8. Germline values: CDR1 GTSNPN, CDR2 SVGIG (reference sequence). The CDR3 spans 15 residues. CDR3 amino acids: CAWSARDRGGSPLHF. The CDR3 bases are TGTGCCTGGAGTGCAAGAGACAGGGGCGGTTCACCCCTCCACTTT.

CDR3 loop: CASSPWTGNTGELFF. DNA of the CDR3: TGTGCCAGCAGCCCTTGGACAGGGAACACCGGGGAGCTGTTTTTT. The chain uses TRBV7-2 and TRBJ2-2; 7 nucleotides agree with TRBD1. This CDR3 has 15 amino acids. V trimming: 5 bases; J trimming: 1 base; junction bases outside the gene matches: 4. CDR1 SGHTA and CDR2 FQGNSA come from the germline V gene.

J is TRBJ2-1 and V is TRBV2; possibly TRBD2 for D (6 bases). The V and J ends lost 7 bases and 9 bases respectively, with 16 bases between them. The CDR3 is 13 amino acids. The germline V gene encodes CDR1 SNHLY and CDR2 FYNNEI. This CDR3 is CASNAWGVGEQFF. The CDR3 DNA follows: TGTGCCAGCAACGCGTGGGGGGTCGGTGAGCAGTTCTTC.

This clone was detected once. The chain employs TRBV12-2 and TRBJ2-5; the D call TRBD2 from the table was never checked on the DNA. TRBV12-2 is shown as a pseudogene. The CDR3 totals 14 residues. The CDR3 coding sequence is TGTGCAAGTCGCTTCGGAGTCACAAAAGAGACCCAGTACTTC. This codes for CASRFGVTKETQYF.

CDR3 nucleotide sequence: TGCGCCAGCAGCCAAGATCATCAGTTGGATACGCAGTATTTT. This codes for CASSQDHQLDTQYF. V and J are TRBV4-1 and TRBJ2-3; D remains unclear. CDR1 and CDR2 (germline): MGHRA, YSYEKL. The CDR3 extends over 14 amino acids. V was clipped by 0 bases and J by 6 bases, with 10 bases between them.

The V call is TRBV5-1, the J call TRBJ2-2, with D perhaps TRBD1 (6 bases). The CDR3 length is 14 residues. Trimming took 0 bases from V and 9 from J, leaving 12 bases between them. CDR1 is SGHRS and CDR2 is YFSETQ in the germline V gene. The CDR3 nucleotides are TGCGCCAGCAGCTTGGACAGGGCGCGCCGGGAGCTGTTTTTT. Protein product: CASSLDRARRELFF.

The V and J genes are TRBV4-1 and TRBJ2-2; TRBD1 might be the D (7 bases). The CDR3 has 16 residues. Germline V gives CDR1 MGHRA, CDR2 YSYEKL. Trimming pared 4 bases from V and 6 bases from J, leaving 18 bases between. This CDR3 is CASSPTTGRSPGELFF. Written as DNA, the CDR3 is TGCGCCAGCAGCCCAACGACAGGGAGGTCTCCCGGGGAGCTGTTTTTT.

The chain joins TRBV5-1 to TRBJ2-5; D remains unclear. V lost 1 base and J 3 bases, leaving 13 bases between the germline ends. The CDR3 consists of 15 residues. The V gene's germline CDR1 is SGHRS and CDR2 YFSETQ. The CDR3 loop reads CASSLTGRLKETQYF. CDR3 coding DNA: TGCGCCAGCAGCTTGACGGGTCGGTTAAAAGAGACCCAGTACTTC.

A remark on this clone: Compared with germline, one end of the junction differs, possibly owing to a read error. The CDR3 sequence: CASSLGRDRAYEQYF. The DNA for the CDR3 is TGCGCCAGCAGTTTGGGCCGGGACAGAGCCTACGAGCAGTACTTC. The J gene is TRBJ2-7, the V gene TRBV5-1; the match to TRBD1 covers 7 bases. In germline, CDR1 is SGHRS, CDR2 YFSETQ. The CDR3 totals 15 residues.

The chain joins TRBV18 to TRBJ1-2, with TRBD1 matching over 7 bases. V lost 6 bases and J lost 5; bases outside the gene matches: 6. The CDR3 loop spans 13 amino acids. Germline values: CDR1 KGHSH, CDR2 LQKENI. The CDR3 DNA follows: TGTGCCAGCTCCCCAGACAGGGTATATGGCTACACCTTC. Protein: CASSPDRVYGYTF.

The CDR3 DNA is TGTGCCAGCAGTCCCTCCGGGACAGGCCTCTATGGCTACACCTTC. Encoded protein: CASSPSGTGLYGYTF. The chain carries TRBV6-5 and TRBJ1-2; 8 nucleotides line up with TRBD1. Germline V gene lookup returns CDR1 MNHEY and CDR2 SVGAGI. J gave up 4 bases and V 5 bases, and 9 bases lay outside the gene matches. The CDR3 has 15 residues.

There are a few counts of this clone. V gene TRBV11-2 combines with J gene TRBJ1-6, with 7 bases aligning to TRBD1. In germline, CDR1 is SGHAT, CDR2 FQNNGV. The V segment lost 1 base and the J segment 6 bases; nucleotides outside the gene matches: 12. The CDR3 runs to 18 residues. The CDR3 here is CASSLGLQGGIGNSPLHF. CDR3 bases: TGTGCCAGCAGCTTAGGGCTTCAAGGGGGCATCGGTAATTCACCCCTCCACTTT.

This chain joins TRBV7-9 and TRBJ2-2; D unclear. Trimming cost V 5 bases and J 3 bases, with 13 bases left between them. CDR1 is SEHNR and CDR2 is FQNEAQ in the germline V gene (reference sequence). The CDR3 covers 15 residues. The CDR3 reads CASSHTNSDTGELFF. Here the CDR3 DNA reads TGTGCCAGCAGCCATACCAATTCGGACACCGGGGAGCTGTTTTTT. Looking up the rest from reference TRBV7-9 and TRBJ2-2 gives the full variable domain: DTGVSQNPRHKITKRGQNVTFRCDPISEHNRLYWYRQTLGQGPEFLTYFQNEAQLEKSRLLSDRFSAERPKGSFSTLEIQRTEQGDSAMYLCASSHTNSDTGELFFGEGSRLTVL.

The chain links TRBV19 to TRBJ1-5, with 9 bases matching TRBD1. The germline V gene has CDR1 LNHDA and CDR2 SQIVND (reference sequence). Trimming took 6 bases from V and 8 from J; bases not matched to a gene: 11. The CDR3 runs 15 residues. The DNA for the CDR3 is TGTGCCAGTAGAAATTACGGGACAGGGACTGAGCCCCAGCATTTT. This gives the protein CASRNYGTGTEPQHF.

The chain joins TRBV11-3 to TRBJ2-7; TRBD1 aligns across 8 bases. After removal of 4 bases from V and 3 bases from J, the junction contained 2 bases not matched to a gene. This CDR3 spans 13 amino acids. Germline CDR1 reads SGHNT; CDR2 reads YENEEA. As DNA, the CDR3 is TGTGCCAGCAGCTCCGGGACAGGCTACGAGCAGTACTTC. Amino acids: CASSSGTGYEQYF.

The CDR3 protein is CASSPTGLAGTNTGELFF. DNA for the CDR3: TGTGCCAGCTCACCGACGGGACTAGCGGGGACCAACACCGGGGAGCTGTTTTTT. The chain is built from TRBV18 and TRBJ2-2; 13 bases line up with TRBD2. CDR3 length equals 18 residues. Looked up from germline, CDR1 is KGHSH and CDR2 is LQKENI. Trimming at V came to 3 bases and at J to 2 bases, leaving 6 bases not matched to a gene.

The count of this clone is one. The rearrangement uses TRBV10-3 and TRBJ2-7, with 8 bases identical to TRBD1. J lost 12 bases, V lost 10 bases, and 14 bases had no gene match. CDR3 length equals 12 residues. From germline, CDR1 is ENHRY and CDR2 SYGVKD. This chain's CDR3 is CATTGTGNGPYF. In DNA form, the CDR3 reads TGTGCCACGACCGGGACAGGAAATGGCCCGTACTTC.